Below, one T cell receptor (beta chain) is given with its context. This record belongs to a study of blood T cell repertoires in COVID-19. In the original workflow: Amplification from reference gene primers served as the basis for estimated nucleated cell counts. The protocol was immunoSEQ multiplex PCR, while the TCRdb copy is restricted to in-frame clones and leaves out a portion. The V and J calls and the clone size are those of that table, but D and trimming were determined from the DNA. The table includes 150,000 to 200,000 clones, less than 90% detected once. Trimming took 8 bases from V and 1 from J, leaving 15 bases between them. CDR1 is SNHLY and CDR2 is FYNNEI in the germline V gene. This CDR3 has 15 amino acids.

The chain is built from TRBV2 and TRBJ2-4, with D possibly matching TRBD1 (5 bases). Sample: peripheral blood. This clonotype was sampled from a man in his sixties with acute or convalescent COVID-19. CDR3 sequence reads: CASQGMSGAKNIQYF. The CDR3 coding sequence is TGTGCCAGCCAGGGTATGTCAGGGGCCAAAAACATTCAGTACTTC.